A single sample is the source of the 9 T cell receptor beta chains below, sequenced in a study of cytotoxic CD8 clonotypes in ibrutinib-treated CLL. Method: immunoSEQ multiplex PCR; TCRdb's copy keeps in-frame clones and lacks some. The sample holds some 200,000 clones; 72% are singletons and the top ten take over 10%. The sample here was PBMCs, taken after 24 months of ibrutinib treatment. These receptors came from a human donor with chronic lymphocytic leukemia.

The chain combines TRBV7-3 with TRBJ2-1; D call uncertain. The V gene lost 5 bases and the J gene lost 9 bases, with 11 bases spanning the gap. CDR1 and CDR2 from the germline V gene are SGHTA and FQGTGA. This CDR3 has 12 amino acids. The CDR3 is CASSPSGIEQFF. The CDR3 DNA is TGTGCCAGCAGCCCATCAGGAATTGAGCAGTTCTTC.

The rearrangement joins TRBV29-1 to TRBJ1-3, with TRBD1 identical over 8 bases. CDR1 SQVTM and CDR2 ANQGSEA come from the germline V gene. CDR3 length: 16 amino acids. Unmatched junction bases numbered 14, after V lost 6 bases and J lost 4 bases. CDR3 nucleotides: TGCAGCGTGGTATATAGACAGGGGCTAGGCGGAAACACCATATATTTT. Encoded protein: CSVVYRQGLGGNTIYF.

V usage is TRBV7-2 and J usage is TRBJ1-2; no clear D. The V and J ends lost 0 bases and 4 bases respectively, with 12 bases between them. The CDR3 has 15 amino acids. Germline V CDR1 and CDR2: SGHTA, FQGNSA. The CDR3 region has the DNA TGTGCCAGCAGCTTAGCGACCCCGGATTCCTATGGCTACACCTTC. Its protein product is CASSLATPDSYGYTF.

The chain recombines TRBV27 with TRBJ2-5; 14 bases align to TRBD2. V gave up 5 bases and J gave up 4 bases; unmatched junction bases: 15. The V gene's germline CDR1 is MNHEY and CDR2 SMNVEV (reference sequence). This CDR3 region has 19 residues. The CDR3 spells CASSLNLGLAGDAIETQYF. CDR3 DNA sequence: TGTGCCAGCAGTCTAAACTTGGGACTAGCGGGAGATGCGATAGAGACCCAGTACTTC.

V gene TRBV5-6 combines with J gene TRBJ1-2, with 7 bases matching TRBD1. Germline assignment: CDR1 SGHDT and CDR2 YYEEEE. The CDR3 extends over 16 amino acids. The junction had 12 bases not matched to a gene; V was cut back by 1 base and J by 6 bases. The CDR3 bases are TGTGCCAGCAGCTTGAATCAGGGGGTCATCTGGAATGGCTACACCTTC. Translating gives CASSLNQGVIWNGYTF.

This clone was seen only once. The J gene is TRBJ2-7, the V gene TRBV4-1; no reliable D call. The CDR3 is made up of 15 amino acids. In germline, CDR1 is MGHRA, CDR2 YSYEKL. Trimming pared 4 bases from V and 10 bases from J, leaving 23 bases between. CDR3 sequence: CASSRAFRATVGQYF. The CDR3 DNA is TGCGCCAGCAGCCGTGCCTTTAGGGCCACGGTTGGCCAGTACTTC.

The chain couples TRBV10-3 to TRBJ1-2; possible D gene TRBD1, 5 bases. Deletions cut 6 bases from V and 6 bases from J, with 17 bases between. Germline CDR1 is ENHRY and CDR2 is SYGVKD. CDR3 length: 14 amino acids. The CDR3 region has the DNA TGTGCCATCAGGATCCCCGGAGGGGCGGATGGCTACACCTTC. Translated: CAIRIPGGADGYTF.

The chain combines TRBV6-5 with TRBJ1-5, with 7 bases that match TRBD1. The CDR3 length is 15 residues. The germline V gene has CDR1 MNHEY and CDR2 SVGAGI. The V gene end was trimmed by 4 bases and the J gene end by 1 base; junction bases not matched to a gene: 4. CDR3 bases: TGTGCCAGCAGTTTAACGGGACAGAGCAATCAGCCCCAGCATTTT. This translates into CASSLTGQSNQPQHF.

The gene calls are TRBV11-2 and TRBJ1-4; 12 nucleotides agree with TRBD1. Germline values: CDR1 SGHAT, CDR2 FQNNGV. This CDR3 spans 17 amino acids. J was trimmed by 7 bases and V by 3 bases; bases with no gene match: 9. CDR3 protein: CASSLLGTGGGIEKLFF. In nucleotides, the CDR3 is TGTGCCAGCAGCTTGCTCGGGACAGGGGGCGGGATTGAAAAACTGTTTTTT.